This T cell receptor (beta chain) was identified in a study of T cell clones after liver transplantation. Overall study: TCRbeta sequencing after a pre-transplant mixed lymphocyte reaction identified graft-donor-reactive clones, later tracked in post-transplant blood. Tolerance: complete withdrawal held at least one year, liver enzymes staying within twice normal.

Findings and caveats of the study: Rather than being deleted, graft donor-reactive T cells may have moved into the graft.

This clone came up once. The antigen is not known. This CDR3 spans 15 amino acids. The ends were cut back, 5 bases at V and 2 bases at J, with 16 bases in the middle. The germline V gene encodes CDR1 LNHNV and CDR2 YYDKDF (reference sequence). Measured with immunoSEQ multiplex PCR; TCRdb has only the in-frame clones, and not every one. The table lists tens of thousands of clones, 60% to 80% of them singletons, with around 8.9% in the top ten. Sequencing was performed on CD4+ T cells from blood, taken at the 22-month timepoint. The chain is built from TRBV15 and TRBJ2-7; D possibly matches TRBD1 or TRBD2 (6 bases each). The sequence was obtained from a human patient who received a liver transplant. Among the T cells, some may be from the graft donor. This CDR3 is CATSPKGGTAYEQYF. The DNA for the CDR3 is TGTGCCACCAGCCCAAAAGGGGGGACCGCCTACGAGCAGTACTTC.